This entry is about one T cell receptor beta chain. Antigen specificity is unknown. This sample stems from a study of T cells expressing NK-cell markers. For the study at large: Underlying the TCR beta repertoires were sorted CD3+CD56+NKG2C+, CD3+CD56+NKG2C- and CD3+CD56-NKG2C+ T cells.

For TCR beta, cDNA was produced by 5'RACE template switching with UMIs. TCRdb reworked the 5' RACE reads into one entry per CDR3 protein, no DNA. This sample's table reports some 450,000 distinct CDR3 sequences. Germline CDR1 reads DFQATT; CDR2 reads SNEGSKA (reference sequence). The CDR3 sequence is 13 residues long. Whole-study results and caveats: In about 6 donors, dominant CD3+CD56+NKG2C+ clones formed roughly 1.0-7.5% of CD8+ cells.

The clonotype comes from a woman between 18 and 69 years old in good health. Sequenced material: blood T cells: a sorted CD56 or NKG2C T cell subset, CD4+ or CD8+ T cells, or bulk PBMC T cells (not recorded which). This rearrangement joins TRBV20-1 to TRBJ2-5; the TCRdb D gene call, TRBD2, has no DNA to confirm it. The CDR3 loop is CSAPRLAKETQYF.